The rows below give T cell receptor beta chains drawn from one sample of a study of Graves' ophthalmopathy and Graves' hyperthyroidism. TCRdb analysed the multiplex PCR reads with MiXCR anew, one entry per CDR3 protein. The sample holds about 400,000 distinct CDR3 sequences, around 20% seen once. Source material: peripheral blood. All receptors come from a young woman with stable Graves' hyperthyroidism. CDR3s include the opening cysteine and the closing phenylalanine or tryptophan. Each record gives: clone size, J gene, V gene, D gene, CDR3 DNA, CDR3 protein. A D gene is named only where the DNA matches it firmly. Expanded clones are given a class, and other clones once, few, many or no size at all.

clone size: many; J gene: TRBJ2-7; V gene: TRBV12-3/TRBV12-4; D gene: NA; CDR3 DNA: TGTGCCAGCACCGACTTGGGCGACCAAGGCCTCCACGAGCAGTACTTC; CDR3 protein: CASTDLGDQGLHEQYF
clone size: many; J gene: TRBJ2-4; V gene: TRBV24-1; D gene: NA; CDR3 DNA: TGTGCCACCAGTGACCCGACCGATAAGCGAAAGTACTTC; CDR3 protein: CATSDPTDKRKYF
clone size: NA; J gene: TRBJ2-5; V gene: TRBV12-3/TRBV12-4; D gene: NA; CDR3 DNA: TGTGCCAGCAGTTTCGGTCCGGAGACCCAGTACTTC; CDR3 protein: CASSFGPETQYF
clone size: NA; J gene: TRBJ1-1; V gene: TRBV11-1; D gene: NA; CDR3 DNA: TGTGCCAGTAGCCTTTTTGGACAGTTGAACACTGAAGCTTTCTTT; CDR3 protein: CASSLFGQLNTEAFF
clone size: many; J gene: TRBJ2-7; V gene: TRBV6-5; D gene: TRBD2; CDR3 DNA: TGTGCCAGCAGTTATTCCGGGACTAGCGTTTACGAGCAGTACTTC; CDR3 protein: CASSYSGTSVYEQYF
clone size: many; J gene: TRBJ2-7; V gene: TRBV28; D gene: NA; CDR3 DNA: TGTGCCAGCGGACTAAACGAGCAGTACTTC; CDR3 protein: CASGLNEQYF
clone size: many; J gene: TRBJ1-5; V gene: TRBV12-3/TRBV12-4; D gene: NA; CDR3 DNA: TGTGCCAGCAGTCCCTCGGGGGTTACGAGTCAGCCCCAGCATTTT; CDR3 protein: CASSPSGVTSQPQHF
clone size: few; J gene: TRBJ2-4; V gene: TRBV7-3; D gene: NA; CDR3 DNA: TGTGCCAGCAGCCTGGGACCTCGATGGGACAAAAACATTCAGTACTTC; CDR3 protein: CASSLGPRWDKNIQYF
clone size: many; J gene: TRBJ1-6; V gene: TRBV6-4; D gene: TRBD1; CDR3 DNA: TGTGCCAGCAGCCCGGGGGAACAGGGGAATTCACCCCTCCACTTT; CDR3 protein: CASSPGEQGNSPLHF
clone size: NA; J gene: TRBJ1-1; V gene: TRBV6-1; D gene: TRBD1; CDR3 DNA: TGTGCCAGCAGTGAAGTCGGGACAGGGGGCGGCACGAACACTGAAGCTTTCTTT; CDR3 protein: CASSEVGTGGGTNTEAFF
clone size: many; J gene: TRBJ1-1; V gene: TRBV12-3/TRBV12-4; D gene: TRBD1; CDR3 DNA: TGTGCCAGCAGTTTATCAGGGGGGAACACTGAAGCTTTCTTT; CDR3 protein: CASSLSGGNTEAFF
clone size: once; J gene: TRBJ2-4; V gene: TRBV7-2; D gene: TRBD2; CDR3 DNA: TGTGCCAGCAGCTTAGAGGCAGCGGGGAACATTCAGTACTTC; CDR3 protein: CASSLEAAGNIQYF
clone size: many; J gene: TRBJ1-1; V gene: TRBV7-9; D gene: NA; CDR3 DNA: TGTGCCAGCGGCAGGGGAGGGAACACTGAAGCTTTCTTT; CDR3 protein: CASGRGGNTEAFF
clone size: few; J gene: TRBJ2-5; V gene: TRBV5-1; D gene: TRBD2; CDR3 DNA: TGCGCCACCTCGAGCGGGAGCACCGAGACCCAGTACTTC; CDR3 protein: CATSSGSTETQYF
clone size: many; J gene: TRBJ1-5; V gene: TRBV4-1; D gene: TRBD1; CDR3 DNA: TGCGCCAGCAGCCAAGAAGGGACAGGGCGAAATCAGCCCCAGCATTTT; CDR3 protein: CASSQEGTGRNQPQHF
clone size: many; J gene: TRBJ2-2; V gene: TRBV5-1; D gene: TRBD2; CDR3 DNA: TGCGCCAGCAGCCGTAGCGGGAGCGGGACCGGGGAGCTGTTTTTT; CDR3 protein: CASSRSGSGTGELFF
clone size: many; J gene: TRBJ2-7; V gene: TRBV4-1; D gene: NA; CDR3 DNA: TGCGCCAGCAGCCAACGGGTCACAGGGACGAGGAGCTCCTACGAGCAGTACTTC; CDR3 protein: CASSQRVTGTRSSYEQYF
clone size: few; J gene: TRBJ2-7; V gene: TRBV7-2; D gene: NA; CDR3 DNA: TGTGCCAGCAGCTCGCGCCACTACGAGCAGTACTTC; CDR3 protein: CASSSRHYEQYF
clone size: many; J gene: TRBJ1-1; V gene: TRBV12-3/TRBV12-4; D gene: TRBD1; CDR3 DNA: TGTGCCAGCAGTTTAACTAACAGGGGAAACACTGAAGCTTTCTTT; CDR3 protein: CASSLTNRGNTEAFF
clone size: many; J gene: TRBJ1-1; V gene: TRBV18; D gene: TRBD1; CDR3 DNA: TGTGCCAGCTCATTCCGACAGGGCGAGAGCACTGAAGCTTTCTTT; CDR3 protein: CASSFRQGESTEAFF
clone size: NA; J gene: TRBJ2-7; V gene: TRBV4-2; D gene: NA; CDR3 DNA: TGTGCCAGCAGCCAAGATATTAGCCGCTACGAGCAGTACTTC; CDR3 protein: CASSQDISRYEQYF
clone size: NA; J gene: TRBJ1-1; V gene: TRBV12-3/TRBV12-4; D gene: NA; CDR3 DNA: TGTGCCAGCAACCAGGGCACGGAGACTGAAGCTTTCTTT; CDR3 protein: CASNQGTETEAFF
clone size: many; J gene: TRBJ1-6; V gene: TRBV28; D gene: NA; CDR3 DNA: TGTGCCAGCAGTCTACTCACCGTCTATAATTCACCCCTCCACTTT; CDR3 protein: CASSLLTVYNSPLHF
clone size: NA; J gene: TRBJ1-1; V gene: TRBV19; D gene: TRBD1; CDR3 DNA: TGTGCCAGTATACCAATCGGGAAGGGACAGCTGAACACTGAAGCTTTCTTT; CDR3 protein: CASIPIGKGQLNTEAFF
clone size: many; J gene: TRBJ2-5; V gene: TRBV5-5; D gene: NA; CDR3 DNA: TGTGCCAGCAGCTTGGGACGGGGAGAGGGGACCCAGTACTTC; CDR3 protein: CASSLGRGEGTQYF
clone size: NA; J gene: TRBJ2-5; V gene: TRBV6-1; D gene: NA; CDR3 DNA: TGTGCCAGCAGTGATTGGGACACTCAAGAGACCCAGTACTTC; CDR3 protein: CASSDWDTQETQYF
clone size: NA; J gene: TRBJ1-5; V gene: TRBV30; D gene: NA; CDR3 DNA: TGTGCCTGGAGTGGGACACAGAGAATCCATAGCAATCAGCCCCAGCATTTT; CDR3 protein: CAWSGTQRIHSNQPQHF
clone size: many; J gene: TRBJ2-2; V gene: TRBV29-1; D gene: NA; CDR3 DNA: TGCAGCTTTCAAGTCCGATCCTACGGGGAGCTGTTTTTT; CDR3 protein: CSFQVRSYGELFF
clone size: NA; J gene: TRBJ2-7; V gene: TRBV12-3/TRBV12-4; D gene: NA; CDR3 DNA: TGTGCCAGCAGTTTTAGGGCGTCCTACGAGCAGTACTTC; CDR3 protein: CASSFRASYEQYF
clone size: many; J gene: TRBJ2-7; V gene: TRBV28; D gene: TRBD1; CDR3 DNA: TGTGCCAGCAGTTTGGACAGGACCTACGAGCAGTACTTC; CDR3 protein: CASSLDRTYEQYF
clone size: few; J gene: TRBJ2-5; V gene: TRBV4-2; D gene: NA; CDR3 DNA: TGTGCCAGCAGCCAAGCCGGGACGCAAGAGACCCAGTACTTC; CDR3 protein: CASSQAGTQETQYF
clone size: NA; J gene: TRBJ1-6; V gene: TRBV20-1; D gene: NA; CDR3 DNA: TGCAGTGGGACCCCGGACAGTTCACCCCTCCACTTT; CDR3 protein: CSGTPDSSPLHF
clone size: NA; J gene: TRBJ1-2; V gene: TRBV11-2; D gene: NA; CDR3 DNA: TGTGCCAGCACCCTCGGGAGGGCGCGGGAGAGTGGCTACACCTTC; CDR3 protein: CASTLGRARESGYTF
clone size: NA; J gene: TRBJ2-4; V gene: TRBV12-3/TRBV12-4; D gene: NA; CDR3 DNA: TGTGCCAGCAGTTTAGGGGAAAACATTCAGTACTTC; CDR3 protein: CASSLGENIQYF
clone size: once; J gene: TRBJ2-2; V gene: TRBV6-1; D gene: NA; CDR3 DNA: TGTGCCAGCCAGCTGTTTTCCCCTCGTATCGCCGGGGAGCTGTTTTTT; CDR3 protein: CASQLFSPRIAGELFF
clone size: many; J gene: TRBJ2-7; V gene: TRBV20-1; D gene: TRBD1; CDR3 DNA: TGCAGTGTGCTGACAGGGATAGGCGAGCAGTACTTC; CDR3 protein: CSVLTGIGEQYF
clone size: many; J gene: TRBJ1-2; V gene: TRBV5-1; D gene: TRBD1; CDR3 DNA: TGCGCCAGCAGCTTGGGGGGACAGGCTACCTATGGCTACACCTTC; CDR3 protein: CASSLGGQATYGYTF
clone size: few; J gene: TRBJ2-7; V gene: TRBV6-1; D gene: NA; CDR3 DNA: TGTGCCAGCAGTGGCTGGCAGGCAGACTACGAGCAGTACTTC; CDR3 protein: CASSGWQADYEQYF
clone size: NA; J gene: TRBJ1-2; V gene: TRBV12-3/TRBV12-4; D gene: TRBD1; CDR3 DNA: TGTGCCAGCAGTTTTGAGGGGGCCCCGCACAACTATGGCTACACCTTC; CDR3 protein: CASSFEGAPHNYGYTF
clone size: many; J gene: TRBJ2-7; V gene: TRBV24-1; D gene: NA; CDR3 DNA: TGTGCCACCAGTGATTTGACAGGGTACGAGCAGTACTTC; CDR3 protein: CATSDLTGYEQYF
clone size: many; J gene: TRBJ1-1; V gene: TRBV7-7; D gene: NA; CDR3 DNA: TGTGCTAGCAGTTTGGACCTTCACACTGAAGCTTTCTTT; CDR3 protein: CASSLDLHTEAFF
clone size: NA; J gene: TRBJ1-1; V gene: TRBV2; D gene: NA; CDR3 DNA: TGTGCCAGCAGCAAAGACAGAAACATGAACACTGAAGCTTTCTTT; CDR3 protein: CASSKDRNMNTEAFF
clone size: once; J gene: TRBJ1-1; V gene: TRBV20-1; D gene: TRBD1; CDR3 DNA: TGCAGTGCTACCCGACAGGGGAGGCCTAACACTGAAGCTTTCTTT; CDR3 protein: CSATRQGRPNTEAFF
clone size: few; J gene: TRBJ1-2; V gene: TRBV27; D gene: NA; CDR3 DNA: TGTGCCAGCAGTACCACCCCTTACAGGGACTATGGCTACACCTTC; CDR3 protein: CASSTTPYRDYGYTF
clone size: many; J gene: TRBJ2-2; V gene: TRBV20-1; D gene: TRBD2; CDR3 DNA: TGCAGTGCTACCTCGGGACTAGCGCGCACCGGGGAGCTGTTTTTT; CDR3 protein: CSATSGLARTGELFF
clone size: NA; J gene: TRBJ1-2; V gene: TRBV6-5; D gene: NA; CDR3 DNA: TGTGTCAGCAGTTACAGGGCCAGCAACTATGGCTACACCTTC; CDR3 protein: CVSSYRASNYGYTF
clone size: few; J gene: TRBJ2-2; V gene: TRBV6-2/TRBV6-3; D gene: NA; CDR3 DNA: TGTGCCAGCAGTAAGGCAGGGACTCAAATTTATTCCGGGGAGCTGTTTTTT; CDR3 protein: CASSKAGTQIYSGELFF
clone size: many; J gene: TRBJ1-1; V gene: TRBV27; D gene: NA; CDR3 DNA: TGTGCCAGCAGTTCCCTCGGGAAATACACTGAAGCTTTCTTT; CDR3 protein: CASSSLGKYTEAFF
clone size: many; J gene: TRBJ1-1; V gene: TRBV2; D gene: NA; CDR3 DNA: TGTGCCAGCAGTTCGGGACGGATGAACACTGAAGCTTTCTTT; CDR3 protein: CASSSGRMNTEAFF
clone size: NA; J gene: TRBJ2-7; V gene: TRBV6-2/TRBV6-3; D gene: NA; CDR3 DNA: TGTGCCAGCACCCCGGCGCTCAACAACTTTGACGAGCAGTACTTC; CDR3 protein: CASTPALNNFDEQYF
clone size: NA; J gene: TRBJ1-2; V gene: TRBV28; D gene: NA; CDR3 DNA: TGTGCCAGCAGCCCCCAAGGGGGGGCCCTACCTAACTATGGCTACACCTTC; CDR3 protein: CASSPQGGALPNYGYTF
clone size: many; J gene: TRBJ1-1; V gene: TRBV12-3/TRBV12-4; D gene: TRBD1; CDR3 DNA: TGTGCCAGCAGCCGACAGGGGGCGTGGACTGAAGCTTTCTTT; CDR3 protein: CASSRQGAWTEAFF
clone size: NA; J gene: TRBJ1-5; V gene: TRBV24-1; D gene: NA; CDR3 DNA: TGTGCCACCAGTGATGTCTCGCAAAGGCAGCCCCAGCATTTT; CDR3 protein: CATSDVSQRQPQHF
clone size: NA; J gene: TRBJ1-5; V gene: TRBV28; D gene: NA; CDR3 DNA: TGTGCCAGCAGTACAGGACAGTTACTTAGCAATCAGCCCCAGCATTTT; CDR3 protein: CASSTGQLLSNQPQHF
clone size: NA; J gene: TRBJ2-5; V gene: TRBV30; D gene: NA; CDR3 DNA: TGTGCCTGGAGTGTAAAGCAGGAGACCCAGTACTTC; CDR3 protein: CAWSVKQETQYF
clone size: many; J gene: TRBJ2-7; V gene: TRBV6-2/TRBV6-3; D gene: TRBD2; CDR3 DNA: TGTGCCAGCAGCTGGACTAGCGGGAGGCGGGAGCAGTACTTC; CDR3 protein: CASSWTSGRREQYF
clone size: many; J gene: TRBJ1-2; V gene: TRBV10-3; D gene: NA; CDR3 DNA: TGTGCCATCAGTGACGTCGCGGGCTACACCTTC; CDR3 protein: CAISDVAGYTF
clone size: many; J gene: TRBJ1-5; V gene: TRBV6-5; D gene: NA; CDR3 DNA: TGTGCCAGCAGTTACTCAAAGGGGCTCAATCAGCCCCAGCATTTT; CDR3 protein: CASSYSKGLNQPQHF
clone size: many; J gene: TRBJ2-1; V gene: TRBV5-1; D gene: NA; CDR3 DNA: TGCGCCAGCAGCTTGATGGGCGACTACAATGAGCAGTTCTTC; CDR3 protein: CASSLMGDYNEQFF